Listed here are 25 T cell receptor beta chains from one sample, sequenced in a study of CD8 T cells in ankylosing spondylitis. One entry per CDR3 protein, called by TCRdb with MiXCR from the 5' RACE reads. The repertoire includes fewer than 150,000 distinct CDR3 sequences, 7.3% of them detected once, and roughly 12% sits in the top ten. The sample taken for sequencing was blood, either unsorted or a sorted T cell fraction (not recorded which). The origin of the receptors is a female donor with ankylosing spondylitis or in good health (not recorded which).

Many counts were recorded for this clonotype. The genes are TRBV28 and TRBJ2-2; D may correspond to TRBD1 or TRBD2 (5 bases each). CDR1 MDHEN and CDR2 SYDVKM come from the germline V gene. Trimming removed 3 bases at V and 3 bases at J, with 11 bases between. This CDR3 is 15 amino acids long. The CDR3 loop is CASSFPGTDTGELFF. The CDR3, as DNA: TGTGCCAGCAGTTTCCCAGGGACGGACACCGGGGAGCTGTTTTTT. Variable domain in full (rest from reference TRBV28 and TRBJ2-2): DVKVTQSSRYLVKRTGEKVFLECVQDMDHENMFWYRQDPGLGLRLIYFSYDVKMKEKGDIPEGYSVSREKKERFSLILESASTNQTSMYLCASSFPGTDTGELFFGEGSRLTVL.

This clonotype was observed at least ten times. The chain has TRBV7-8 and TRBJ2-3; 12 nucleotides align to TRBD2. The V segment lost 2 bases and the J segment 1 base; nucleotides outside the gene matches: 10. CDR3 size: 19 residues. Germline V gene data show CDR1 as SGHVS and CDR2 as FQNEAQ. CDR3: CASSLSSSGRGYGTDTQYF. CDR3 DNA: TGTGCCAGCAGCTTATCTTCTAGCGGGAGGGGATATGGCACAGATACGCAGTATTTT.

This clonotype showed up many times. V and J are TRBV20-1 and TRBJ1-2, with 7 bases that match TRBD1. The CDR3 is 13 residues long. Unmatched junction bases numbered 7, after V lost 6 bases and J lost 3 bases. Per the germline V gene, CDR1 is DFQATT and CDR2 is SNEGSKA (reference sequence). CDR3 coding DNA: TGCAGTGCCAGCAGGGGGGTCGACTATGGCTACACCTTC. Translation gives CSASRGVDYGYTF.

This clonotype was observed at least ten times. The chain couples TRBV19 to TRBJ2-1; 7 bases match TRBD1. The length of the CDR3 is 15 residues. Germline V lookup: CDR1 LNHDA, CDR2 SQIVND (reference sequence). Trimming at V came to 3 bases and at J to 0 bases, leaving 2 bases not matched to a gene. The CDR3 reads CASSMTGNSYNEQFF. Here the CDR3 DNA reads TGTGCCAGTAGTATGACAGGGAACTCCTACAATGAGCAGTTCTTC.

This chain connects TRBV20-1 to TRBJ2-3, with D unclear. Germline CDR1 DFQATT, CDR2 SNEGSKA (reference sequence). V was trimmed by 3 bases and J by 0 bases, leaving 1 base between them. The CDR3 sequence is 11 residues long. The DNA for the CDR3 is TGCAGTGCTAGCAGCACAGATACGCAGTATTTT. The encoded protein is CSASSTDTQYF.

Ten or more counts support this clonotype. The chain carries TRBV4-1 and TRBJ1-4, with no clear D. Germline CDR1 and CDR2: MGHRA and YSYEKL. Between the trimmed V and J ends, which lost 0 bases and 8 bases, there was a span of 16 bases. The CDR3 has 16 amino acids. The CDR3 nucleotides read TGCGCCAGCAGCCAAGAACGGAGTAGAGGCGGCGAAAAACTGTTTTTT. This gives the protein CASSQERSRGGEKLFF.

This clonotype has at least ten counts. This chain links TRBV12-3 or TRBV12-4 with TRBJ1-5; weak D call: TRBD1 (5 bases). Trimming took off 6 bases at V and 7 bases at J, with 16 bases between the two ends. CDR3 length equals 14 residues. The chain's CDR3 is CASSSRGFGQPQHF. The CDR3 DNA follows: TGTGCCAGCAGCTCTCGGGGGTTTGGGCAGCCCCAGCATTTT.

This clonotype was observed at least ten times. The chain employs TRBV6-1 and TRBJ1-4; the D gene is possibly TRBD1 (5 bases). The germline V gene encodes CDR1 MNHNS and CDR2 SASEGT. The CDR3 spans 15 residues. V lost 2 bases to trimming and J lost 0 bases, with 7 bases between them. The CDR3 coding sequence is TGTGCCAGCAGTGAAAGACAGCCAACTAATGAAAAACTGTTTTTT. This gives the protein CASSERQPTNEKLFF.

This clonotype has ten or more counts. The chain combines TRBV7-8 with TRBJ2-1; D may be TRBD1 or TRBD2 (5 bases each). With 3 bases removed from V and 4 bases from J, the gap between germline ends came to 13 bases. The length of the CDR3 is 15 residues. Germline loops: CDR1 SGHVS, CDR2 FQNEAQ. The CDR3 is CASSFQGVIYNEQFF. The CDR3, as DNA: TGTGCCAGCAGCTTCCAGGGAGTAATATACAATGAGCAGTTCTTC.

The V call is TRBV2, the J call TRBJ2-1; TRBD2 aligns across 13 bases. The CDR3 spans 15 residues. Germline V gene lookup returns CDR1 SNHLY and CDR2 FYNNEI. J gave up 7 bases and V 5 bases, and 5 bases lay outside the gene matches. The CDR3 spells CASSRLAGGPNEQFF. CDR3 DNA sequence: TGTGCCAGCAGTAGACTAGCGGGGGGCCCGAATGAGCAGTTCTTC.

This clonotype was picked up many times. The chain couples TRBV7-2 to TRBJ1-2, with D perhaps matching TRBD1 (5 bases). Germline V lookup: CDR1 SGHTA, CDR2 FQGNSA. The CDR3 spans 15 residues. Trimming pared 5 bases from V and 6 bases from J, leaving 19 bases between. Written as DNA, the CDR3 is TGTGCCAGCAGCGGGAGGGTCAGGGAGCAGAATGGCTACACCTTC. Protein sequence: CASSGRVREQNGYTF.

The chain recombines TRBV7-2 with TRBJ1-1; no definite D call. V dropped 5 bases and J dropped 5 bases, with 9 bases sitting between them. CDR1 is SGHTA and CDR2 is FQGNSA in the germline V gene. The CDR3 extends over 12 amino acids. The chain's CDR3 is CASSHLQTEAFF. CDR3 nucleotide sequence: TGTGCCAGCAGCCACCTCCAGACTGAAGCTTTCTTT.

This clonotype was picked up many times. The chain has TRBV7-9 and TRBJ2-7, with D possibly called TRBD1 or TRBD2 (6 bases each). Germline lookup yields CDR1 SEHNR and CDR2 FQNEAQ (reference sequence). V dropped 3 bases and J dropped 3 bases, with 9 bases sitting between them. This CDR3 has 13 amino acids. CDR3 DNA: TGTGCCAGCAGCTTCGGGGGCGTCTACGAGCAGTACTTC. It yields the protein CASSFGGVYEQYF.

This clonotype was recorded at least ten times. The chain carries TRBV27 and TRBJ2-1; D might be TRBD1 (5 bases). The CDR3 runs to 13 residues. V dropped 8 bases and J dropped 4 bases, with 12 bases sitting between them. Germline values: CDR1 MNHEY, CDR2 SMNVEV (reference sequence). The CDR3 loop reads CASARVAYNEQFF. The CDR3 coding sequence is TGTGCCAGCGCCAGGGTGGCGTACAATGAGCAGTTCTTC.

The table lists this clonotype with many counts. The chain is built from TRBV12-3 or TRBV12-4 and TRBJ1-1; TRBD1 matches 7 bases. The CDR3 length is 15 residues. The V and J ends lost 2 bases and 1 base, in that order; junction bases with no gene match: 4. Written as DNA, the CDR3 is TGTGCCAGCAGTTTATCTGCAGGGGGGAACACTGAAGCTTTCTTT. Translating it yields CASSLSAGGNTEAFF.

At least ten counts were recorded for this clonotype. The gene calls are TRBV6-6 and TRBJ2-7, with TRBD1 identical over 7 bases. The CDR3 loop spans 13 amino acids. V lost 2 bases, J lost 3 bases, and 1 base stayed unmatched. In germline, CDR1 is MNHNY, CDR2 SVGAGI (reference sequence). CDR3 loop: CASSYGTDYEQYF. The CDR3 DNA reads as TGTGCCAGCAGTTACGGGACAGACTACGAGCAGTACTTC.

At least ten counts were recorded for this clonotype. The DNA of the CDR3 is TGTGCCAGCAGGGGCGGGAAAGAAGCTTTCTTT. Encoded protein: CASRGGKEAFF. This chain joins TRBV11-2 and TRBJ1-1; D call uncertain. V gave up 6 bases and J gave up 8 bases, with 10 bases separating them. CDR1 and CDR2 (germline): SGHAT, FQNNGV. The CDR3 runs 11 residues.

This clonotype has ten or more counts. The V call is TRBV4-3, the J call TRBJ2-7; 7 bases are shared with TRBD1. The CDR3 has 14 residues. V lost 4 bases to trimming and J lost 5 bases; unmatched junction nucleotides: 8. CDR1 and CDR2 from the germline V gene are LGHNA and YSLEER. CDR3 loop: CASSRRQGSNEQYF. Written as DNA, the CDR3 is TGCGCCAGCAGCCGACGACAGGGAAGCAACGAGCAGTACTTC.

This clonotype came up many times. V gene TRBV27 combines with J gene TRBJ1-5; possibly TRBD1 for D (5 bases). There are 15 residues in the CDR3. Germline loops: CDR1 MNHEY, CDR2 SMNVEV (reference sequence). With 4 bases removed from V and 2 bases from J, the gap between germline ends came to 12 bases. CDR3 sequence reads: CASSSPGRRNQPQHF. The CDR3 region has the DNA TGTGCCAGCAGTTCCCCGGGGCGACGCAATCAGCCCCAGCATTTT.

This clonotype has only a few counts. The chain recombines TRBV7-2 with TRBJ2-7, with TRBD1 matching 12 bases. This CDR3 is 14 amino acids long. The V segment lost 3 bases and the J segment 6 bases; nucleotides outside the gene matches: 3. The germline V gene encodes CDR1 SGHTA and CDR2 FQGNSA. The DNA for the CDR3 is TGTGCCAGCAGCTTGGGACAGGGGGCTTCCGAGCAGTACTTC. It translates to CASSLGQGASEQYF. Combining the CDR3 with reference TRBV7-2 and TRBJ2-7 gives the whole variable domain GAGVSQSPSNKVTEKGKDVELRCDPISGHTALYWYRQSLGQGLEFLIYFQGNSAPDKSGLPSDRFSAERTGGSVSTLTIQRTQQEDSAVYLCASSLGQGASEQYFGPGTRLTVT.

This clonotype came up many times. The CDR3 DNA is TGTGCCAGCAGCTCGATAGCGGGGGAGCAGTATTTT. This gives the protein CASSSIAGEQYF. The chain is built from TRBV7-2 and TRBJ2-3, with TRBD2 identical over 9 bases. The V gene's germline CDR1 is SGHTA and CDR2 FQGNSA. The CDR3 has 12 amino acids. V trimming: 4 bases; J trimming: 11 bases; junction bases outside the gene matches: 4.

This clonotype was seen a handful of times. This sequence joins TRBV11-2 and TRBJ1-1; D unclear. With 3 bases removed from V and 2 bases from J, the gap between germline ends came to 10 bases. Germline V gene sequence: CDR1 SGHAT, CDR2 FQNNGV. The CDR3 is 14 amino acids. The CDR3 DNA reads TGTGCCAGCAGCTTCGCAGGAGTAAACACTGAAGCTTTCTTT. Translation gives CASSFAGVNTEAFF.

This clonotype came up many times. The chain carries TRBV3-1 and TRBJ2-1; 12 bases map to TRBD2. V lost 2 bases, J lost 5 bases, and 1 base stayed unmatched. The CDR3 has 15 amino acids. Germline V gives CDR1 LGHDT, CDR2 YNNKEL (reference sequence). CDR3 nucleotide sequence: TGTGCCAGCAGCCAATGGACTAGCGGGGACAATGAGCAGTTCTTC. It encodes CASSQWTSGDNEQFF.

V and J are TRBV9 and TRBJ1-3, with 8 bases aligning to TRBD1. V lost 4 bases, J lost 1 base, and 16 bases stayed unmatched. Per germline, CDR1 SGDLS and CDR2 YYNGEE. This CDR3 has 19 amino acids. The CDR3 spells CASSPTGVGQGKSGNTIYF. CDR3 nucleotides: TGTGCCAGCAGCCCAACCGGGGTCGGACAGGGAAAATCTGGAAACACCATATATTTT.

This clonotype was picked up many times. J is TRBJ2-7 and V is TRBV30; 7 bases agree with TRBD1. Germline-derived CDR1 and CDR2 are GTSNPN and SVGIG (reference sequence). CDR3 length: 11 amino acids. V shed 5 bases, J shed 2 bases, and the junction held 0 bases outside the gene matches. The CDR3 reads CAWDRAYEQYF. The CDR3 DNA follows: TGTGCCTGGGACAGGGCCTACGAGCAGTACTTC.